This T cell receptor (beta chain) was sequenced for a study of control samples from healthy donors and cancer patients. Repertoires were generated with immunoSEQ multiplex PCR, while TCRdb's copy carries only in-frame clones and drops some. Among approximately 79,000 clones listed, approximately 89% were seen once. V was shortened by 4 bases and J by 6 bases, with 14 bases between the two germline ends. Germline V lookup: CDR1 KGHDR, CDR2 SFDVKD. The CDR3 runs 14 residues. V and J are TRBV24-1 and TRBJ1-1, with D unresolved. Source material: blood. The receptor's source is a man aged 50-60 years in good health. In DNA form, the CDR3 reads TGTGCCACCAGTGAACCCGGGAATTCTGCTGAAGCTTTCTTT. It encodes CATSEPGNSAEAFF.